These 26 T cell receptor beta chains were sequenced from one sample in a study of glioma-infiltrating T cells after dendritic cell vaccination. The table came from immunoSEQ multiplex PCR; TCRdb's copy has only in-frame clones and leaves some out. The sample holds 70,000 to 100,000 clones; roughly four fifths are singletons and the top ten take around 7%. Time point meaning: after dendritic cell vaccination, including at tumor progression/relapse. This specimen was blood, taken after dendritic cell vaccination. These receptors originate from a human donor with glioblastoma.

This clone has just a few counts. V is TRBV5-6 and J is TRBJ1-2; D gene unclear. Germline-derived CDR1 and CDR2 are SGHDT and YYEEEE. CDR3 length equals 14 residues. The ends were cut back, 4 bases at V and 5 bases at J, with 15 bases in the middle. CDR3 DNA sequence: TGTGCCAGCAGCCCACCGTCCCGAGATTATGGCTACACCTTC. Its translation is CASSPPSRDYGYTF. Based on the CDR3 plus reference TRBV5-6 and TRBJ1-2, the full variable domain is DAGVTQSPTHLIKTRGQQVTLRCSPKSGHDTVSWYQQALGQGPQFIFQYYEEEERQRGNFPDRFSGHQFPNYSSELNVNALLLGDSALYLCASSPPSRDYGYTFGSGTRLTVV.

The V gene is TRBV5-4, the J gene TRBJ2-7; 8 nucleotides match TRBD1. The germline V gene has CDR1 SGHNT and CDR2 YYREEE (reference sequence). V shed 8 bases and J 3 bases; nucleotides not matched to a gene: 7. CDR3 length: 13 amino acids. The CDR3 loop reads CASTGQGSYEQYF. CDR3 bases: TGTGCCAGTACCGGACAGGGCAGCTACGAGCAGTACTTC.

The genes are TRBV10-3 and TRBJ1-1, with 7 bases aligning to TRBD1. The CDR3 has 15 residues. J gave up 5 bases and V 3 bases, and 9 bases lay outside the gene matches. Germline V gene sequence: CDR1 ENHRY, CDR2 SYGVKD. CDR3 in DNA: TGTGCCATCAGTGAAGGGGGGCAGGGGGGAACTGAAGCTTTCTTT. This translates into CAISEGGQGGTEAFF.

The CDR3 is CASSYSLGADTQYF. DNA of the CDR3: TGTGCCAGCAGTTACTCCCTCGGGGCAGATACGCAGTATTTT. This rearrangement joins TRBV6-5 to TRBJ2-3; D might be TRBD2 (5 bases). Trimming removed 0 bases at V and 4 bases at J, with 8 bases between. From germline, CDR1 is MNHEY and CDR2 SVGAGI. The CDR3 loop spans 14 amino acids.

This clone was detected once. The chain is built from TRBV5-5 and TRBJ2-5; possibly TRBD2 for D (6 bases). The V end was cut by 0 bases, the J end by 3 bases, with 9 bases between. This CDR3 has 14 amino acids. Germline CDR1 reads SGHKS; CDR2 reads YYEKEE (reference sequence). CDR3 DNA sequence: TGTGCCAGCAGCTTGGATGCGGGGAAAGAGACCCAGTACTTC. Translation gives CASSLDAGKETQYF.

A note on this clone: No DNA is shown, since the ends of the CDR3 on it are uncertain; the CDR3 is the one TCRdb lists. The gene calls are TRBV15 and TRBJ2-7; the D call of TRBD1 is as the table states it, not checked on the DNA. From its first to its last residue, the CDR3 has 19 amino acids. Looked up from germline, CDR1 is LNHNV and CDR2 is YYDKDF (reference sequence). The CDR3 sequence is CATSSSSGEGTGLQYEQYF.

V is TRBV4-1 and J is TRBJ2-4; D gene uncertain. V was shortened by 2 bases and J by 0 bases, with 5 bases between the two germline ends. The germline V gene has CDR1 MGHRA and CDR2 YSYEKL. This CDR3 region has 14 residues. CDR3 loop: CASSQSVAKNIQYF. The CDR3 DNA reads as TGCGCCAGCAGCCAATCAGTAGCCAAAAACATTCAGTACTTC.

Notes on this clone: The same CDR3 can be traced to other DNA sequences in this sample. The rearrangement joins TRBV5-1 to TRBJ2-7, with D perhaps matching TRBD2 (5 bases). V was cut by 0 bases and J by 2 bases, with 6 bases left in between. The CDR3 is 13 amino acids. Germline CDR1 is SGHRS and CDR2 is YFSETQ. CDR3 in amino acids: CASSLAGTYEQYF. The CDR3 coding sequence is TGCGCCAGCAGCTTGGCCGGGACCTACGAGCAGTACTTC. Drawing the rest from reference TRBV5-1 and TRBJ2-7, the complete variable domain is KAGVTQTPRYLIKTRGQQVTLSCSPISGHRSVSWYQQTPGQGLQFLFEYFSETQRNKGNFPGRFSGRQFSNSRSEMNVSTLELGDSALYLCASSLAGTYEQYFGPGTRLTVT.

The chain couples TRBV6-1 to TRBJ2-5; TRBD2 aligns across 7 bases. Looked up from germline, CDR1 is MNHNS and CDR2 is SASEGT. The CDR3 is 14 amino acids. Trimming at V came to 3 bases and at J to 5 bases, leaving 6 bases not matched to a gene. CDR3 nucleotide sequence: TGTGCCAGCAGTGACGGGGGGTCTGGGGAGACCCAGTACTTC. This sequence encodes CASSDGGSGETQYF.

The rearrangement links TRBV5-1 to TRBJ1-2; TRBD1 aligns across 8 bases. The V and J ends lost 4 bases and 8 bases, in that order; junction bases with no gene match: 7. The germline CDR1 and CDR2 sequences are SGHRS and YFSETQ. The CDR3 is 13 amino acids. Written as DNA, the CDR3 is TGCGCCAGCAGCCAAGGACAGGGAGCCGGCTACACCTTC. Translating gives CASSQGQGAGYTF.

The rearrangement uses TRBV5-1 and TRBJ2-2, with 10 positions matching TRBD1. J was trimmed by 5 bases and V by 6 bases; bases with no gene match: 7. CDR1 SGHRS and CDR2 YFSETQ come from the germline V gene. The CDR3 consists of 15 residues. The DNA of the CDR3 is TGCGCCAGCATCCCGACAGGGGGCCTTACCGGGGAGCTGTTTTTT. This encodes CASIPTGGLTGELFF. Variable domain in full (rest from reference TRBV5-1 and TRBJ2-2): KAGVTQTPRYLIKTRGQQVTLSCSPISGHRSVSWYQQTPGQGLQFLFEYFSETQRNKGNFPGRFSGRQFSNSRSEMNVSTLELGDSALYLCASIPTGGLTGELFFGEGSRLTVL.

The chain carries TRBV5-1 and TRBJ2-3; TRBD1 aligns across 10 bases. The germline CDR1 and CDR2 sequences are SGHRS and YFSETQ. The CDR3 runs 16 residues. V trimming: 4 bases; J trimming: 6 bases; junction bases outside the gene matches: 11. CDR3: CASSISRQGAFDTQYF. The DNA for the CDR3 is TGCGCCAGCAGCATAAGCAGACAGGGGGCTTTTGATACGCAGTATTTT.

This clone appeared a few times. V gene TRBV25-1 combines with J gene TRBJ2-1, with 10 positions matching TRBD1. The V segment lost 4 bases and the J segment 8 bases; nucleotides outside the gene matches: 11. CDR1 MGHDK and CDR2 SYGVNS come from the germline V gene. This CDR3 is 16 amino acids long. CDR3 amino acids: CASSGSGQGNLDEQFF. CDR3 sequence (DNA): TGTGCCAGCAGTGGTTCGGGACAGGGGAATTTAGATGAGCAGTTCTTC.

In its sample, this clone was seen once. This chain joins TRBV30 and TRBJ2-7, with D maybe TRBD2 (6 bases). In germline, CDR1 is GTSNPN, CDR2 SVGIG (reference sequence). This CDR3 region has 14 residues. The V and J ends lost 2 bases and 1 base respectively, with 12 bases between them. CDR3 DNA sequence: TGTGCCTGGAGTTTCGGGGGATCATCCTACGAGCAGTACTTC. This translates into CAWSFGGSSYEQYF.

This chain uses TRBV9 with TRBJ1-2, with D tentatively TRBD1 (6 bases). The V end was cut by 4 bases, the J end by 4 bases, with 23 bases between. This CDR3 spans 17 amino acids. In germline, CDR1 is SGDLS, CDR2 YYNGEE. In DNA form, the CDR3 reads TGTGCCAGCAGCCCGGATGGAGGGGGGGCCAGTATCTATGGCTACACCTTC. Protein: CASSPDGGGASIYGYTF.

The chain links TRBV6-1 to TRBJ1-1; D is perhaps TRBD1 (5 bases). The V end lost 1 base, the J end lost 2 bases, and 11 bases lay between the germline ends. Germline CDR1 reads MNHNS; CDR2 reads SASEGT. The CDR3 spans 15 residues. CDR3 loop: CASSEVGGANTEAFF. CDR3 sequence (DNA): TGTGCCAGCAGTGAAGTGGGAGGGGCCAACACTGAAGCTTTCTTT.

The chain recombines TRBV7-2 with TRBJ1-2; D is unclear. V lost 2 bases, J lost 6 bases, and 10 bases lay in between. CDR3 length: 13 amino acids. Germline lookup yields CDR1 SGHTA and CDR2 FQGNSA. This CDR3 reads CASSLTQRDGYTF. In DNA, the CDR3 is TGTGCCAGCAGCTTAACGCAGAGGGATGGCTACACCTTC.

This clone was seen just once. This chain uses TRBV15 with TRBJ2-6; D is ambiguous. Trimming removed 0 bases from V and 1 base from J, with 7 bases in between. The CDR3 is 16 residues long. CDR1 LNHNV and CDR2 YYDKDF come from the germline V gene (reference sequence). The CDR3 region is CATSREGGSGANVLTF. The CDR3 DNA sequence: TGTGCCACCAGCAGAGAAGGCGGTTCTGGGGCCAACGTCCTGACTTTC.

This clone was counted only a few times. V and J are TRBV2 and TRBJ1-6, with TRBD1 identical over 9 bases. V dropped 10 bases and J dropped 7; count of bases not matched to a gene: 11. Germline lookup yields CDR1 SNHLY and CDR2 FYNNEI. The CDR3 runs 15 residues. This chain's CDR3 is CATRAGQGFNSPLHF. CDR3 DNA sequence: TGTGCCACCCGAGCGGGACAGGGATTCAATTCACCCCTCCACTTT.

The rearrangement joins TRBV25-1 to TRBJ1-2; D remains ambiguous. Trimming left V 2 bases short and J 4 bases short, with 11 bases between. Germline V lookup: CDR1 MGHDK, CDR2 SYGVNS. The CDR3 runs 14 residues. The CDR3 here is CASSETTDFYGYTF. As DNA, the CDR3 is TGTGCCAGCAGTGAAACGACGGACTTCTATGGCTACACCTTC.

The chain is built from TRBV6-5 and TRBJ2-1, with 10 bases lining up with TRBD2. The germline gives CDR1 MNHEY, CDR2 SVGAGI. The V gene end was trimmed by 7 bases and the J gene end by 7 bases; junction bases not matched to a gene: 10. The CDR3 is 15 amino acids. CDR3 in amino acids: CASTMSGGVGNEQFF. CDR3 in DNA: TGTGCCAGCACCATGAGCGGGGGGGTTGGGAATGAGCAGTTCTTC.

The chain links TRBV4-3 to TRBJ2-5; a weak D match, TRBD1 (6 bases). Trimming shortened V by 0 bases and J by 1 base, and 6 bases separated the two germline ends. CDR3 size: 14 residues. The germline gives CDR1 LGHNA, CDR2 YSLEER. The CDR3 nucleotides read TGCGCCAGCAGCCAAGACAGGGGCCAAGAGACCCAGTACTTC. Residues: CASSQDRGQETQYF.

The chain joins TRBV19 to TRBJ2-5, with 8 bases aligning to TRBD1. The CDR3 has 13 residues. The J segment lost 6 bases and the V segment lost 5 bases, leaving 5 bases of the junction unmatched. Germline V gene sequence: CDR1 LNHDA, CDR2 SQIVND (reference sequence). The CDR3 reads CASSWTGRKTQYF. Written as DNA, the CDR3 is TGTGCCAGTAGTTGGACAGGGAGGAAGACCCAGTACTTC.

J is TRBJ2-7 and V is TRBV2; 8 nucleotides align to TRBD1. This CDR3 region has 19 residues. J lost 2 bases, V lost 5 bases, and 20 bases had no gene match. Germline CDR1 SNHLY, CDR2 FYNNEI. The CDR3 region is CASSRSNRFGQGNTYEQYF. CDR3 nucleotides: TGTGCCAGCAGTCGATCCAACCGATTCGGACAGGGAAATACCTACGAGCAGTACTTC.

The rearrangement links TRBV6-6 to TRBJ1-5, with a weak D call TRBD1 (5 bases). Trimming removed 5 bases at V and 4 bases at J, with 9 bases between. The CDR3 consists of 13 residues. Germline V gene data show CDR1 as MNHNY and CDR2 as SVGAGI (reference sequence). In nucleotides, the CDR3 is TGTGCCAGCAGTCCGGGGGGAAATCAGCCCCAGCATTTT. It codes for CASSPGGNQPQHF.

The genes are TRBV11-1 and TRBJ2-1, with D perhaps matching TRBD2 (6 bases). V was pared by 1 base and J by 12 bases, with 10 bases between. The V gene's germline CDR1 is SGHAT and CDR2 FQDESV (reference sequence). CDR3 size: 12 residues. CDR3 protein: CASSLVGGGQFF. The DNA for the CDR3 is TGTGCCAGCAGCTTAGTGGGGGGTGGGCAGTTCTTC.